This T cell receptor beta chain was recovered during a study of T cell clonotyping in hematopoietic cell transplantation. About the research overall: Recipient samples before transplant were obtained post-cytoreduction. Study-level findings and limits: Graft donor and pretransplant recipient Inverse Simpson Index values predicted broader posttransplant TCR diversity. Without cell sorting, CD4 versus CD8 contributions remain unresolved. Recipient TCR diversity dropped after transplant; expanded clonotypes rose from day 30 to 180.

V lost 7 bases, J lost 4 bases, and 7 bases stayed unmatched. The CDR3 spans 14 residues. Germline values: CDR1 LNHDA, CDR2 SQIVND (reference sequence). This table comes from immunoSEQ multiplex PCR, and its TCRdb copy is limited to in-frame clones, with some not included. The sample has roughly 48,000 clones, approximately 82% seen once. Indicated time point: recipient sample about 28 days before transplant, after cytoreduction. As for this clone: Its matching antigen is unknown.

The rearrangement links TRBV19 to TRBJ1-1; 9 positions agree with TRBD1. The clonotype comes from a man between 60 and 75 years old with myelodysplastic syndrome. Some clones in this sample may be carry-over from other donors' samples. The source material was peripheral blood mononuclear cells, sampled before stem cell transplant. CDR3 nucleotide sequence: TGTGCCAGTATCGGGGGGACAGGGTCCACTGAAGCTTTCTTT. Translating it yields CASIGGTGSTEAFF. Full variable domain (remainder filled in from reference TRBV19 and TRBJ1-1): DGGITQSPKYLFRKEGQNVTLSCEQNLNHDAMYWYRQDPGQGLRLIYYSQIVNDFQKGDIAEGYSVSREKKESFPLTVTSAQKNPTAFYLCASIGGTGSTEAFFGQGTRLTVV.